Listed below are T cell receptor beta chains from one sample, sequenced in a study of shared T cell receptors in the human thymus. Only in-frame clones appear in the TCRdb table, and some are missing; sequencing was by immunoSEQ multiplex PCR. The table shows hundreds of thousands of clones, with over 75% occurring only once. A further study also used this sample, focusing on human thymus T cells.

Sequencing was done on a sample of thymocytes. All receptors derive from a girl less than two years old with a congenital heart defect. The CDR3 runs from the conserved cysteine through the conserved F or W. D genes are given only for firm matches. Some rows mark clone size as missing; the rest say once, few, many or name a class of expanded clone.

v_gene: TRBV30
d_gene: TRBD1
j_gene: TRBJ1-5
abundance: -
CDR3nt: TGTGCCTGGAGTTACCCGGGACAGGGGATCGGGCTGCCCCAGCATTTT
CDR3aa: CAWSYPGQGIGLPQHF

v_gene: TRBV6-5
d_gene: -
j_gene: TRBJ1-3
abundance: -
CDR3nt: TGTGCCAGCAGTTACTCGGGAGATCCTGGAAACACCATATATTTT
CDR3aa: CASSYSGDPGNTIYF

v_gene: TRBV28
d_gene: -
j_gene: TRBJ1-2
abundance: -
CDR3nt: TGTGCCAGCAGTCCCGGGGGCTATGGCTACACCTTC
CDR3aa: CASSPGGYGYTF

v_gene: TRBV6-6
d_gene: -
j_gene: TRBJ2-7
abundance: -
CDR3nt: TGTGCCAGCTCAACGGGTTCCACCTACGAGCAGTACTTC
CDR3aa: CASSTGSTYEQYF

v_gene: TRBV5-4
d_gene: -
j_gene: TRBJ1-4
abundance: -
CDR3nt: TGTGCCAGCAGCTGGGGGGGGCGAGGCGAAAAACTGTTTTTT
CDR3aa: CASSWGGRGEKLFF

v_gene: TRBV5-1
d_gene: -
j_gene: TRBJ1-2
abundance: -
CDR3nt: TGCGCCAGCAGCTTGGCCCCCCATTTAGACGGAGGGTATGGCTACACCTTC
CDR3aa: CASSLAPHLDGGYGYTF

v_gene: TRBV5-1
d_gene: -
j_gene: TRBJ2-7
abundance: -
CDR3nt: TGCGCCAGCAGCCGTAGACCGCTAGGGGACTACGAGCAGTACTTC
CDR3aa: CASSRRPLGDYEQYF

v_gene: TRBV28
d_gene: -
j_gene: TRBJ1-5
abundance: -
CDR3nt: TGTGCCAGCAGTTTATACCCACAGGCCCCAGAGAATCAGCCCCAGCATTTT
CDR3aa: CASSLYPQAPENQPQHF

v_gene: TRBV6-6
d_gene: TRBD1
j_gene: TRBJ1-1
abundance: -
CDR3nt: TGTGCCAGCAGCCGGACAGGGGGCGGGTACACTGAAGCTTTCTTT
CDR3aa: CASSRTGGGYTEAFF

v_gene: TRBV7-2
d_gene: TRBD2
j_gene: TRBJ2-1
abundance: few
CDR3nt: TGTGCCAGCAGCTTAGTGGAAGCGGGGGCGGTTGAGCAGTTCTTC
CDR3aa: CASSLVEAGAVEQFF

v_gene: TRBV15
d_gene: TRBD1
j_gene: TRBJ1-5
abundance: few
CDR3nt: TGTGCCACCAGCAGAGAGACGTTTTGGACAGGGCCGACGTATAGCAATCAGCCCCAGCATTTT
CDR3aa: CATSRETFWTGPTYSNQPQHF

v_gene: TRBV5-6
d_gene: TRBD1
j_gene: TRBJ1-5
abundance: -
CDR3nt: TGTGCCAGCAGCCAAGGGACAGGGGAAGGCAATCAGCCCCAGCATTTT
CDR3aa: CASSQGTGEGNQPQHF

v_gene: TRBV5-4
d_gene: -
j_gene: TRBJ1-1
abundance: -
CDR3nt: TGTGCCAGCAGCCAGGCGTTCGGGACAATGAACACTGAAGCTTTCTTT
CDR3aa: CASSQAFGTMNTEAFF

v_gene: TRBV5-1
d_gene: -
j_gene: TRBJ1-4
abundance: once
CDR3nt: TGCGCCAGCAGCTTGGTCGGTGACGGGGGTGAAAAACTGTTTTTT
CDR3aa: CASSLVGDGGEKLFF

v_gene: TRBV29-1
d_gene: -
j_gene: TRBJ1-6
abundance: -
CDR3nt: TGCAGCGTTCAGGTCGATAATTCACCCCTCCACTTT
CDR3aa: CSVQVDNSPLHF

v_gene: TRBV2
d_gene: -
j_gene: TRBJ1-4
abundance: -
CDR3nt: TGTGCCAGCAGTGAGGGTCAGGTTTCTGAAAAACTGTTTTTT
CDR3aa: CASSEGQVSEKLFF

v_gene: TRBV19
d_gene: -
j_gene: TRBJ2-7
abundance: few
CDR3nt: TGTGCCAGTAGTACCCGGGAGACAGAGCAGTACTTC
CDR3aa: CASSTRETEQYF

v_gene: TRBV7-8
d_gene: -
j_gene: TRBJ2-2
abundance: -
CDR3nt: TGTGCCAGCAGCTCCGAAAGGCGGAGCGGGTACACCGGGGAGCTGTTTTTT
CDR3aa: CASSSERRSGYTGELFF

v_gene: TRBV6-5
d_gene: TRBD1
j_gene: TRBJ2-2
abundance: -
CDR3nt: TGTGCCAGCAGTGGGACAGGGGGCCGAGGCGGGGAGCTGTTTTTT
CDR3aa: CASSGTGGRGGELFF

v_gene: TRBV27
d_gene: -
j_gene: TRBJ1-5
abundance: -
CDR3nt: TGTGCCAGCAGTGGGGCCCCCACAGGGTCAGGGCAGCCCCAGCATTTT
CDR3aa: CASSGAPTGSGQPQHF

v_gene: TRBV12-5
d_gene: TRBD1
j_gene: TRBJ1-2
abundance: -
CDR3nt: TGTGCTAGTGGTTTCGGGACAGCTAACTATGGCTACACCTTC
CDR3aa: CASGFGTANYGYTF

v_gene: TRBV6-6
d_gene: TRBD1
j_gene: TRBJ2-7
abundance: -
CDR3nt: TGTGCCAGCAGCTCCGGGACAGGGTTAACCTACGAGCAGTACTTC
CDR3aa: CASSSGTGLTYEQYF

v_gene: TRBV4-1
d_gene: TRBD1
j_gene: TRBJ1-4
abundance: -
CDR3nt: TGCGCCAGCAGCCACGCACCGAGACAGGGCTATGAAAAACTGTTTTTT
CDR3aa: CASSHAPRQGYEKLFF

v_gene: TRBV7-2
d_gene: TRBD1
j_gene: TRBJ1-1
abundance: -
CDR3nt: TGTGCCAGCAGCTTAGAGGGGACAGGGGCCATGAACACTGAAGCTTTCTTT
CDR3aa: CASSLEGTGAMNTEAFF

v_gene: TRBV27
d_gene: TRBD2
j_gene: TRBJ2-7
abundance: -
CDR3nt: TGTGCCAGCAGTTCTCTAGCGGGGACCTCCTACGAGCAGTACTTC
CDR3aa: CASSSLAGTSYEQYF

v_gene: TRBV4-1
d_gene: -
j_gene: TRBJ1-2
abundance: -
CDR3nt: TGCGCCAGCAGCCCGCAGGGTCAAGATGGCTACACCTTC
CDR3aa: CASSPQGQDGYTF

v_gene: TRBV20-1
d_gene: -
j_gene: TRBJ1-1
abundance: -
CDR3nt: TGCAGTGCTGAGACAGGAGTAGGAGCTTTCTTT
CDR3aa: CSAETGVGAFF

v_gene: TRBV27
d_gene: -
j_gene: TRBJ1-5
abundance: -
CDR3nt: TGTGCCAGCAGTTTATCTTTCCCAAAAAGAGAGTGGCGGAATCAGCCCCAGCATTTT
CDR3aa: CASSLSFPKREWRNQPQHF

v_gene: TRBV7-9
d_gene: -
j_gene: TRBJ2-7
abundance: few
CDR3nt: TGTGCCAGCAGCCAGGTGACAGGGACTGGGTACTTC
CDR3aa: CASSQVTGTGYF

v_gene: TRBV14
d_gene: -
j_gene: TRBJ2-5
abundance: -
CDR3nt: TGTGCCAGCAGCGAGCGCCCCCGTGGGTTGGGAGAGACCCAGTACTTC
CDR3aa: CASSERPRGLGETQYF

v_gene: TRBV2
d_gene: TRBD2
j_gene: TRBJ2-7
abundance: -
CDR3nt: TGTGCCAGCAGTGAAGCGCTTGGTTCGGGGGGGGCCCCCTACGAGCAGTACTTC
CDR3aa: CASSEALGSGGAPYEQYF

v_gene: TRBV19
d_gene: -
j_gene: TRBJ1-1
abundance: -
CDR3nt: TGTGCCAGTATCTTGAGGGATGGCACTGAAGCTTTCTTT
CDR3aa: CASILRDGTEAFF

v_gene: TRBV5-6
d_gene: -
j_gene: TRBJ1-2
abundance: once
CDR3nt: TGTGCCAGCAGCTTAGGAGGGACCCTGGGAGGTTATGGCTACACCTTC
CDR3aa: CASSLGGTLGGYGYTF

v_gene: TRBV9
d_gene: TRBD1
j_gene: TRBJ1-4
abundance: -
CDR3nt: TGTGCCAGCAGCGGACGACAGGGGTCAAATGAAAAACTGTTTTTT
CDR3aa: CASSGRQGSNEKLFF

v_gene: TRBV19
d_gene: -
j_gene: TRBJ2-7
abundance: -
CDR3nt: TGTGCCAGTAGTTCCCCAGGGCCCTACGAGCAGTACTTC
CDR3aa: CASSSPGPYEQYF

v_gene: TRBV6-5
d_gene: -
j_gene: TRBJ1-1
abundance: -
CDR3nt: TGTGCCAGCAGCCGAAACAGGGAGGGCACTGAAGCTTTCTTT
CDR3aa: CASSRNREGTEAFF

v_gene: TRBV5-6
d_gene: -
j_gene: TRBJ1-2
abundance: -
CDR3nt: TGTGCCAGCAGCTTCTACTCGGATGGCTACACCTTC
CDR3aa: CASSFYSDGYTF

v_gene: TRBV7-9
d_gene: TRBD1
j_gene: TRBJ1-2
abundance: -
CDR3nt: TGTGCCAGCAGCCAAAGGGACAGGGGGCTTTATGAGTGTGGCTACACCTTC
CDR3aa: CASSQRDRGLYECGYTF

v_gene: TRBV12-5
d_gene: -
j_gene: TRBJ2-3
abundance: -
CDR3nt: TGTGCTAGTGGTTCCTCGGGACTTTCCACAGATACGCAGTATTTT
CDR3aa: CASGSSGLSTDTQYF

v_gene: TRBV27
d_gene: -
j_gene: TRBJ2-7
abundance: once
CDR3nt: TGTGCCGGCAGTTTGCGCGGTCCCTACGAGCAGTACTTC
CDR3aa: CAGSLRGPYEQYF

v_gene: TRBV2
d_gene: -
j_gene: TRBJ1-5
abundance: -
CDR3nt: TGTGCCAGCACCCCGGGACATATTAGTGTTTATAGCAATCAGCCCCAGCATTTT
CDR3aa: CASTPGHISVYSNQPQHF

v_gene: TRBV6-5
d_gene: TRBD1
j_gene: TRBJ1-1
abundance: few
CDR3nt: TGTGCCAGCAGTCCAATCAGGGGGTTGAACACTGAAGCTTTCTTT
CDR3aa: CASSPIRGLNTEAFF

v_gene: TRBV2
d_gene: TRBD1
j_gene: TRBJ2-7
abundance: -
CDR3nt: TGTGCCAGCAGTCACAGGGGCGCCACCTACGAGCAGTACTTC
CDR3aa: CASSHRGATYEQYF

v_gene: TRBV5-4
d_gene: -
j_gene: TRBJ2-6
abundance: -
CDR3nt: TGTGCCAGCAGATCGTCCGGGGCCAACGTCCTGACTTTC
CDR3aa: CASRSSGANVLTF

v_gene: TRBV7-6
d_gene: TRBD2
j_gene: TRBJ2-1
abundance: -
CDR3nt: TGTGCCAGCAGCTTTAGCGGGGGGGCGGGGCTCTACAATGAGCAGTTCTTC
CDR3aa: CASSFSGGAGLYNEQFF

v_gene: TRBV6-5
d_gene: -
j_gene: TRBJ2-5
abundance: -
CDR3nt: TGTGCCAGCAGTTACTCTTCCGGACATCGAGAGACCCAGTACTTC
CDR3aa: CASSYSSGHRETQYF

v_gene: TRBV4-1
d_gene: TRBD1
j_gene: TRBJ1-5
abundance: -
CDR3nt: TGCGCCAGCAGCCAAGATATCAACAGGGGAGGCAATCAGCCCCAGCATTTT
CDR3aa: CASSQDINRGGNQPQHF